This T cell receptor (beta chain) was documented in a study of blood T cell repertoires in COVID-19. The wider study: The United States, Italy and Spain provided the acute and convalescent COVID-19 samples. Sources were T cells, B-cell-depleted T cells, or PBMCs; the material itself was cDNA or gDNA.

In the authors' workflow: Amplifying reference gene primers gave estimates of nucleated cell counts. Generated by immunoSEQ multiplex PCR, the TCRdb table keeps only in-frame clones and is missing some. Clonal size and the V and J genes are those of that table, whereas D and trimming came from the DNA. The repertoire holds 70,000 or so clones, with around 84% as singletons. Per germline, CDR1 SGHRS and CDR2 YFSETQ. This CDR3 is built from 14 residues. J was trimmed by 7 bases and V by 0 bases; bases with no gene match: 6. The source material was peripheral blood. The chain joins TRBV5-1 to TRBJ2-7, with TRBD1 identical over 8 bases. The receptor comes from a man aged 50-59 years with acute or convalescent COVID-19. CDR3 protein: CASSLAGTGREQYF. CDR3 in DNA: TGCGCCAGCAGCTTGGCCGGGACAGGTCGGGAGCAGTACTTC.